This is a list of T cell receptor beta chains from one sample in a study of regulatory T cells in long-lasting Graves disease. Via MiXCR, TCRdb re-called the multiplex PCR reads, giving one row per CDR3 protein. The sample includes about 470,000 distinct CDR3 sequences, less than 25% of them seen just once. The sequences come from peripheral blood mononuclear cells (PBMCs), collected when the disease was refractory, from a patient treated with antithyroid drugs. The receptors originated from a female donor with Graves disease. Both conserved end residues are part of each CDR3. A D gene is named only where the DNA matches it firmly. Size is omitted from some rows. Given values are once, few, many or a class for expanded clones.

clone_size	j_call	v_call	d_call	cdr3_nt	cdr3_aa
few	TRBJ1-3	TRBV2	NA	TGTGCCAGCAGTAAGGACAGCTTCTCTGGAAACACCATATATTTT	CASSKDSFSGNTIYF
many	TRBJ2-7	TRBV11-2	NA	TGTGCCAGCAGCATCGGAGCCTACTACGAGCAGTACTTC	CASSIGAYYEQYF
few	TRBJ2-7	TRBV7-9	TRBD2	TGTGCCAGCAGCTTAGTGGTAGGTAGCGGGAGCTCCTACGAGCAGTACTTC	CASSLVVGSGSSYEQYF
many	TRBJ2-7	TRBV10-3	NA	TGTGCCATCAGCACCGGAGGAAGCTCCTACGAGCAGTACTTC	CAISTGGSSYEQYF
few	TRBJ1-5	TRBV7-9	NA	TGTGCCAGCAGCAATAGCAGGGGCATACACAATCAGCCCCAGCATTTT	CASSNSRGIHNQPQHF
few	TRBJ1-1	TRBV5-1	NA	TGCGCCAGCAGCACGCAGGGGATAGGAACTGAAGCTTTCTTT	CASSTQGIGTEAFF
many	TRBJ1-2	TRBV2	NA	TGTGCCAGCAGCGAGTTGAGGGGCCTCTATGGCTACACCTTC	CASSELRGLYGYTF
many	TRBJ2-7	TRBV6-1	NA	TGTGCCAGCAGTCAAGGAGGGACTCACGAGCAGTACTTC	CASSQGGTHEQYF
NA	TRBJ2-3	TRBV5-8	NA	TGTGCCAGCAGCGTAGGCCATTTTTATACGCAGTATTTT	CASSVGHFYTQYF
many	TRBJ2-7	TRBV2	TRBD1	TGTGCCAGCACCGCGCCGGGACAGGGGCCCTACGAGCAGTACTTC	CASTAPGQGPYEQYF
NA	TRBJ2-3	TRBV6-2/TRBV6-3	NA	TGTGCCAGCTCCCTCCTCGGGGTGAGCACAGATACGCAGTATTTT	CASSLLGVSTDTQYF
few	TRBJ1-2	TRBV19	NA	TGTGCCAGTAGTATTAATGGGCAGCCGGCGTTTGGCTACACCTTC	CASSINGQPAFGYTF
few	TRBJ1-5	TRBV10-3	NA	TGTGCCATCAGTGAGTCGGGTCGGGGTGATCAGCCCCAGCATTTT	CAISESGRGDQPQHF
NA	TRBJ2-4	TRBV7-2	TRBD2	TGTGCCAGCAGCTTAAGGGAGGGGCTAGCCAAAAACATTCAGTACTTC	CASSLREGLAKNIQYF
few	TRBJ1-5	TRBV28	NA	TGTGCCAGCAGTTTTCACTTCGATAGCAATCAGCCCCAGCATTTT	CASSFHFDSNQPQHF
NA	TRBJ1-1	TRBV29-1	TRBD1	TGCAGCGTTGATCGAGGACAGGGTGATAACACTGAAGCTTTCTTT	CSVDRGQGDNTEAFF
many	TRBJ1-1	TRBV6-1	NA	TGTGCCAGCAAAATGGCACAGACAGCGCGGATCGCTGAAGCTTTCTTT	CASKMAQTARIAEAFF
NA	TRBJ1-1	TRBV7-9	TRBD1	TGTGCCAGCAGCTTGGGACAGGGATTCTATAGCACTGAAGCTTTCTTT	CASSLGQGFYSTEAFF
many	TRBJ1-1	TRBV6-1	TRBD1	TGTGCCAGCAGTCACGGGGACAGTCGCAATGAAGCTTTCTTT	CASSHGDSRNEAFF
many	TRBJ2-7	TRBV29-1	TRBD1	TGCAGCGTTGGAAGGGGGCAGTACTACGAGCAGTACTTC	CSVGRGQYYEQYF
NA	TRBJ1-1	TRBV30	TRBD1	TGTGCCTGGACCCAGGGACAGGAAGCTTTCTTT	CAWTQGQEAFF
NA	TRBJ1-1	TRBV3-1	NA	TGTGCCAGCAGCCAACCGGGGGCCACCTCTGAAGCTTTCTTT	CASSQPGATSEAFF
NA	TRBJ1-1	TRBV7-2	NA	TGTGCCAGCAGCTCACATGCGATGAACACTGAAGCTTTCTTT	CASSSHAMNTEAFF
NA	TRBJ1-3	TRBV18	NA	TGTGCCAGCTCACCAGTCGACGCTCTGCGCGGAAACACCATATATTTT	CASSPVDALRGNTIYF
many	TRBJ1-2	TRBV30	NA	TGTGCCTGGAGTGGAGCAGACCTGGGGAGCTATGGCTACACCTTC	CAWSGADLGSYGYTF
NA	TRBJ2-7	TRBV19	NA	TGTGCCAGTACCGGGAGACAGACTTACGAGCAGTACTTC	CASTGRQTYEQYF